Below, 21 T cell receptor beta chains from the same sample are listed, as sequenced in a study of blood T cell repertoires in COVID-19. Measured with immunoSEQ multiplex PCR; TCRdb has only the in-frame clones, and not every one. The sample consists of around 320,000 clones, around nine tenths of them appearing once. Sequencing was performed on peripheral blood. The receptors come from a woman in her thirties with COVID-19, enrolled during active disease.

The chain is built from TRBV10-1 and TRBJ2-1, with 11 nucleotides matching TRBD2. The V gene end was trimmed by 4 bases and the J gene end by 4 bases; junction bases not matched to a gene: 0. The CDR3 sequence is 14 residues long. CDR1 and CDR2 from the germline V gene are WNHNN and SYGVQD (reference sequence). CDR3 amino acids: CASSGLAGYNEQFF. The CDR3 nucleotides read TGCGCCAGCAGTGGACTAGCGGGGTACAATGAGCAGTTCTTC.

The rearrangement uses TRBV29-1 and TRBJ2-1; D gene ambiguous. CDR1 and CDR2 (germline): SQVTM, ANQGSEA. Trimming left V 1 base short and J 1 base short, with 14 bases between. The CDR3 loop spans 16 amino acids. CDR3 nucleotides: TGCAGCGTTGAAGGTGGCGGTAAGTTTTCCTACAATGAGCAGTTCTTC. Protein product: CSVEGGGKFSYNEQFF.

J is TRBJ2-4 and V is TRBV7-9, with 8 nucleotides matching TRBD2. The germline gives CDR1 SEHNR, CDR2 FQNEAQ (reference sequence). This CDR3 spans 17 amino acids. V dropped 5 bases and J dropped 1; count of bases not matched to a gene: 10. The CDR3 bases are TGTGCCAGCAGCCCGGCCTCCGGGGGGGCGGCCAAAAACATTCAGTACTTC. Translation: CASSPASGGAAKNIQYF.

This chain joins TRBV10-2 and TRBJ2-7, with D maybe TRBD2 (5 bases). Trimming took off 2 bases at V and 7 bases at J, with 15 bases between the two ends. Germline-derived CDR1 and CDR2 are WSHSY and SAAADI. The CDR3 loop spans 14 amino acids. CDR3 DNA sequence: TGCGCCAGCAGTGAGACGAATTCGGCGGGTGAGCAGTACTTC. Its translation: CASSETNSAGEQYF.

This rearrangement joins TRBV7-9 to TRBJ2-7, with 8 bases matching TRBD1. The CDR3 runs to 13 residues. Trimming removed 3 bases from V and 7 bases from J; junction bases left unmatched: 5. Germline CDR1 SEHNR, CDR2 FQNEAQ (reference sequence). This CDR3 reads CASSLGTGGEQYF. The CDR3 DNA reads TGTGCCAGCAGCTTGGGAACAGGGGGGGAGCAGTACTTC.

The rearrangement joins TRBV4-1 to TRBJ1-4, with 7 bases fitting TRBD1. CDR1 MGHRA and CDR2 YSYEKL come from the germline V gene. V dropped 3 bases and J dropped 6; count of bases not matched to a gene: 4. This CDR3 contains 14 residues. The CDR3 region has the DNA TGCGCCAGCAGCCATACAGGGGTGGATGAAAAACTGTTTTTT. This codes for CASSHTGVDEKLFF.

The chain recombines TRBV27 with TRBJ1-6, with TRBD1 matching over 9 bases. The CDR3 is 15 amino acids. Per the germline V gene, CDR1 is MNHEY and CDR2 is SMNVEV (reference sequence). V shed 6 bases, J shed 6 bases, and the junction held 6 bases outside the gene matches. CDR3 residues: CASSPGTGINSPLHF. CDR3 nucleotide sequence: TGTGCCAGCAGCCCAGGGACAGGGATTAATTCACCCCTCCACTTT.

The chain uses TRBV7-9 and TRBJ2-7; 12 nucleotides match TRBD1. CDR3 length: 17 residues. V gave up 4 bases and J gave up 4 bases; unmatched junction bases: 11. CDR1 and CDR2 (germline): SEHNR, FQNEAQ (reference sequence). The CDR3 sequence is CASSSPGQGAGGYEQYF. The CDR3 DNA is TGTGCCAGCAGCTCCCCGGGACAGGGGGCTGGCGGGTACGAGCAGTACTTC.

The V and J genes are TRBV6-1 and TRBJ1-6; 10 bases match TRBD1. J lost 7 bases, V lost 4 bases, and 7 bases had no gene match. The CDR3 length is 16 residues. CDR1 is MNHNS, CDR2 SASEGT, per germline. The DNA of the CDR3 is TGTGCCAGCAGTGTGGACCCGGGACAGGGGAATTCACCCCTCCACTTT. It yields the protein CASSVDPGQGNSPLHF.

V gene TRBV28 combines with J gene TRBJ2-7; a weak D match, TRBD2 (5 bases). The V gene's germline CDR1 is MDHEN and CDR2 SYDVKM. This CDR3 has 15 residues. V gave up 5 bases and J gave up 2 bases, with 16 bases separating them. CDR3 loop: CASSPGSTPTYEQYF. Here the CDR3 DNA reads TGTGCCAGCAGTCCGGGGAGTACCCCAACCTACGAGCAGTACTTC.

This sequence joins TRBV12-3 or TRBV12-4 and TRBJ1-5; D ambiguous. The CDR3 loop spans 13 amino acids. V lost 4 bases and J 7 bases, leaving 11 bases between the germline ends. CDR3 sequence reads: CASSYRVLQPQHF. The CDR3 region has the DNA TGTGCCAGCAGTTACCGCGTCCTCCAGCCCCAGCATTTT.

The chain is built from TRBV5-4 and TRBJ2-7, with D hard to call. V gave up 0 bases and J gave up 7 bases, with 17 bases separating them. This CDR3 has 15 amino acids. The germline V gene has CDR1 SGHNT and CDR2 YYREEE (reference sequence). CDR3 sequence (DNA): TGTGCCAGCAGCTTGGACCTTGGTGTCCGCGTGGAGCAGTACTTC. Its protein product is CASSLDLGVRVEQYF.

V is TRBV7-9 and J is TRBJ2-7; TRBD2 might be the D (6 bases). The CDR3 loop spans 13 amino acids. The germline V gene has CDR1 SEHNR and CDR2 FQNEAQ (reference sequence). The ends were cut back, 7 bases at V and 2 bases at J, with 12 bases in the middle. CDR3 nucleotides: TGTGCCAGCAACATCGGGGGTGCCTACGAGCAGTACTTC. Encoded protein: CASNIGGAYEQYF.

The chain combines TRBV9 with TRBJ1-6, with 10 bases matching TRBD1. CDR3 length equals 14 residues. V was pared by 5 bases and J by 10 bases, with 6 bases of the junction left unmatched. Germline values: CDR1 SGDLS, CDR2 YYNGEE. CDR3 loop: CASRPPGQGSPLHF. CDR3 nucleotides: TGTGCCAGCAGGCCACCGGGACAGGGGTCACCCCTCCACTTT.

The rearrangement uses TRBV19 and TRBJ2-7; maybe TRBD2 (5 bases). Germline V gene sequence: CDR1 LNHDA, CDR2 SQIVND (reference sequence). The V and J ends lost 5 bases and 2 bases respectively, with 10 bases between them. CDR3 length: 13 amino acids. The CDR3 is CASSWTEAYEQYF. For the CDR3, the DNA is TGTGCCAGTAGTTGGACGGAGGCCTACGAGCAGTACTTC.

The DNA of the CDR3 is TGTGCCAGCAGCCAAGATGAACTAGCGGGGGAGAATTATGTAGAGACCCAGTACTTC. Protein product: CASSQDELAGENYVETQYF. The chain links TRBV4-2 to TRBJ2-5; 11 bases agree with TRBD2. The germline V gene encodes CDR1 LGHNA and CDR2 YNFKEQ. Trimming took 0 bases from V and 4 from J; bases not matched to a gene: 13. This CDR3 spans 19 amino acids.

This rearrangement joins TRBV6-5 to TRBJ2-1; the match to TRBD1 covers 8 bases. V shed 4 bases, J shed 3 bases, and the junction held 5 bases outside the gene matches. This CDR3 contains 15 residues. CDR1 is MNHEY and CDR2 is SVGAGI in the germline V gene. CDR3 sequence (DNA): TGTGCCAGCAGTTTCGCCAGGGGGCTCTACAATGAGCAGTTCTTC. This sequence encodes CASSFARGLYNEQFF.

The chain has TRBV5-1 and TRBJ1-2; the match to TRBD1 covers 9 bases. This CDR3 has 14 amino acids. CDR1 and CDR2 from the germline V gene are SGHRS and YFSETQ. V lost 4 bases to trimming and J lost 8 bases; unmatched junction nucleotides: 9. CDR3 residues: CASSPTGQGGGYTF. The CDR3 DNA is TGCGCCAGCAGCCCTACGGGACAGGGAGGAGGCTACACCTTC.

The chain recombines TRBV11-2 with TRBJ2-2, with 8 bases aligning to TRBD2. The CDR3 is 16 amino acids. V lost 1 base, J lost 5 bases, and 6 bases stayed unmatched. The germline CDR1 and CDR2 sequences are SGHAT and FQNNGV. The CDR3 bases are TGTGCCAGCAGCTTAGTACGGGGGGGCCTTACCGGGGAGCTGTTTTTT. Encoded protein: CASSLVRGGLTGELFF.

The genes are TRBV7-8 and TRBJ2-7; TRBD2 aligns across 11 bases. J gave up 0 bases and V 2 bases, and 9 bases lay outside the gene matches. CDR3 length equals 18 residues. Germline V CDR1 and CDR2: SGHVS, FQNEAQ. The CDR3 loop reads CASSLRTSGGPNSYEQYF. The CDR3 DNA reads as TGTGCCAGCAGCTTACGAACTAGCGGGGGTCCGAACTCCTACGAGCAGTACTTC.

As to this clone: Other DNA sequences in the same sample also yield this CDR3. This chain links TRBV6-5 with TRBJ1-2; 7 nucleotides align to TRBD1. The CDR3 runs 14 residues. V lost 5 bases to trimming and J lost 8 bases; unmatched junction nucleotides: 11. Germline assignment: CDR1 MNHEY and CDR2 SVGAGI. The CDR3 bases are TGTGCCAGCAGTCCCCAAACAGGGGTTGACGGCTACACCTTC. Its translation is CASSPQTGVDGYTF.